This is a list of T cell receptor beta chains from one sample in a study of T-cell reconstitution after alpha-beta-depleted transplantation in children. TCRdb passed the PCR reads through MiXCR, listing each CDR3 protein once. The data show hundreds of thousands of distinct CDR3 sequences, around 9.5% seen once. Here the sequenced sample was PBMCs from the stem cell graft donor, taken from the stem cell graft. The receptors were gathered from a human donor who donated a stem cell graft to a child with acute lymphoblastic leukemia. The CDR3 runs from the conserved cysteine through the conserved F or W. Each record gives: J gene, clone size, V gene, D gene, CDR3 DNA, CDR3 protein. D genes are given only for firm matches. Not every row has a clone size; where given, it reads once, few, many or a size class.

j_call: TRBJ2-2; clone_size: many; v_call: TRBV3-1; d_call: TRBD2; cdr3_nt: TGTGCCAGCAGCTTTCCAGCGGGGGTCATAACCGGGGAGCTGTTTTTT; cdr3_aa: CASSFPAGVITGELFF
j_call: TRBJ1-5; clone_size: few; v_call: TRBV12-3/TRBV12-4; d_call: .; cdr3_nt: TGTGCCAGCAGCTCCGCGGGGGCCCTCGGCCTTTATAGCAATCAGCCCCAGCATTTT; cdr3_aa: CASSSAGALGLYSNQPQHF
j_call: TRBJ2-1; clone_size: many; v_call: TRBV7-9; d_call: .; cdr3_nt: TGTGCCAGCAGCTCCTTTTCGGGGGGCAATTCGGGAGATGAGCAGTTCTTC; cdr3_aa: CASSSFSGGNSGDEQFF
j_call: TRBJ1-1; clone_size: .; v_call: TRBV30; d_call: .; cdr3_nt: TGTGCCTGGAGTAGACAGCCCAAGAACACTGAAGCTTTCTTT; cdr3_aa: CAWSRQPKNTEAFF
j_call: TRBJ2-3; clone_size: few; v_call: TRBV5-1; d_call: .; cdr3_nt: TGCGCCAGCAGAGCGGGCAGGGGGTCCGGGGCAGATACGCAGTATTTT; cdr3_aa: CASRAGRGSGADTQYF
j_call: TRBJ1-2; clone_size: .; v_call: TRBV4-2; d_call: .; cdr3_nt: TGTGCCAGCAGCCAGAGCCAGGGTATTGGAACCTTC; cdr3_aa: CASSQSQGIGTF
j_call: TRBJ1-2; clone_size: few; v_call: TRBV29-1; d_call: .; cdr3_nt: TGCAGCGACGAGGGGGGCTTGAACTATGGCTACACCTTC; cdr3_aa: CSDEGGLNYGYTF
j_call: TRBJ2-7; clone_size: .; v_call: TRBV6-1; d_call: .; cdr3_nt: TGTGCCAGCAGCCAATCCATCTTCTACGAGCAGTACTTC; cdr3_aa: CASSQSIFYEQYF
j_call: TRBJ2-1; clone_size: .; v_call: TRBV3-1; d_call: TRBD2; cdr3_nt: TGTGCCAGCAGCCAAGCTAGCGGGGTTTTTGAGCAGTTCTTC; cdr3_aa: CASSQASGVFEQFF
j_call: TRBJ2-4; clone_size: .; v_call: TRBV12-3/TRBV12-4; d_call: TRBD2; cdr3_nt: TGTGCCAGCAGCATGACGGGGGGAGCCATTCAGTACTTC; cdr3_aa: CASSMTGGAIQYF
j_call: TRBJ1-1; clone_size: .; v_call: TRBV6-2/TRBV6-3; d_call: .; cdr3_nt: TGTGCCAGCTCCATCGGGATGAACACTGAAGCTTTCTTT; cdr3_aa: CASSIGMNTEAFF
j_call: TRBJ1-5; clone_size: many; v_call: TRBV7-2; d_call: .; cdr3_nt: TGTGCCAGCAGCCCGGCGCGGTCGACAGGCCAGCATTTT; cdr3_aa: CASSPARSTGQHF
j_call: TRBJ1-2; clone_size: many; v_call: TRBV15; d_call: .; cdr3_nt: TGTGCCACCAGCACCATATATGGCTACACCTTC; cdr3_aa: CATSTIYGYTF
j_call: TRBJ2-7; clone_size: .; v_call: TRBV4-3; d_call: .; cdr3_nt: TGCGCCAGCAGCCAAGATCTCCGGAGAGGTCCTGGCTACGAGCAGTACTTC; cdr3_aa: CASSQDLRRGPGYEQYF
j_call: TRBJ1-1; clone_size: .; v_call: TRBV2; d_call: .; cdr3_nt: TGTGCCAGCAGTCACAGGATGAACACTGAAGCTTTCTTT; cdr3_aa: CASSHRMNTEAFF
j_call: TRBJ1-1; clone_size: many; v_call: TRBV7-9; d_call: .; cdr3_nt: TGTGCCAGCCCCAGCGAAGCTTTCTTT; cdr3_aa: CASPSEAFF
j_call: TRBJ1-5; clone_size: many; v_call: TRBV12-3/TRBV12-4; d_call: .; cdr3_nt: TGTGCCAGCAGTTTAATGCAGGGTGTTCAGCCCCAGCATTTT; cdr3_aa: CASSLMQGVQPQHF
j_call: TRBJ2-3; clone_size: many; v_call: TRBV20-1; d_call: TRBD2; cdr3_nt: TGCAGTGCTAGAGTTCCTAGCGGGGGGACCCCTTTCACAGATACGCAGTATTTT; cdr3_aa: CSARVPSGGTPFTDTQYF
j_call: TRBJ2-5; clone_size: .; v_call: TRBV2; d_call: TRBD2; cdr3_nt: TGTGCCACCTCACCGGGACTAGCCCAAGAGACCCAGTACTTC; cdr3_aa: CATSPGLAQETQYF
j_call: TRBJ2-4; clone_size: .; v_call: TRBV15; d_call: TRBD1; cdr3_nt: TGTGCCACCAGCGGGAACTGGGCAGGGGGAAACATTCAGTACTTC; cdr3_aa: CATSGNWAGGNIQYF
j_call: TRBJ2-7; clone_size: many; v_call: TRBV7-9; d_call: TRBD1; cdr3_nt: TGTGCCAGCAGGGGACAGGCAAACTACGAGCAGTACTTC; cdr3_aa: CASRGQANYEQYF
j_call: TRBJ2-7; clone_size: few; v_call: TRBV5-1; d_call: TRBD2; cdr3_nt: TGCGCCAGCGGCGAGGCTGGCGGGGGATTCTCCTACGAGCAGTACTTC; cdr3_aa: CASGEAGGGFSYEQYF
j_call: TRBJ2-4; clone_size: few; v_call: TRBV7-2; d_call: TRBD1; cdr3_nt: TGTGCCAGCAGCTTAGGACCGGGACAGGGGTACATTCAGTACTTC; cdr3_aa: CASSLGPGQGYIQYF
j_call: TRBJ2-7; clone_size: many; v_call: TRBV7-2; d_call: .; cdr3_nt: TGTGCCAGCAGCCCCCCTTCCAGGTACGAGCAGTACTTC; cdr3_aa: CASSPPSRYEQYF
j_call: TRBJ2-3; clone_size: few; v_call: TRBV5-1; d_call: TRBD1; cdr3_nt: TGCGCCAGCAGCATGCTGGACAGGTCGCGGAATACGCAGTATTTT; cdr3_aa: CASSMLDRSRNTQYF
j_call: TRBJ2-2; clone_size: .; v_call: TRBV12-3/TRBV12-4; d_call: TRBD2; cdr3_nt: TGTGCCAGCAGTCCGGGACTAGTGGGTGGGGAGCTGTTTTTT; cdr3_aa: CASSPGLVGGELFF
j_call: TRBJ2-5; clone_size: .; v_call: TRBV7-8; d_call: .; cdr3_nt: TGTGCCAGCAGCTTAGGCTGGGCTGGGCGGCGGGAGACCCAGTACTTC; cdr3_aa: CASSLGWAGRRETQYF
j_call: TRBJ1-1; clone_size: .; v_call: TRBV6-5; d_call: .; cdr3_nt: TGTGCCACCGAAGAAGGCAGGGCTGGGCGCGGCACTGAAGCTTTCTTT; cdr3_aa: CATEEGRAGRGTEAFF
j_call: TRBJ2-7; clone_size: few; v_call: TRBV24-1; d_call: .; cdr3_nt: TGTGCCACCAGCCCGACAGGAGTCTACGAGCAGTACTTC; cdr3_aa: CATSPTGVYEQYF
j_call: TRBJ2-2; clone_size: .; v_call: TRBV20-1; d_call: TRBD1; cdr3_nt: TGCAGTGCTAGAGATTTACGGGACAGGTCCACCGGGGAGCTGTTTTTT; cdr3_aa: CSARDLRDRSTGELFF
j_call: TRBJ1-4; clone_size: .; v_call: TRBV5-1; d_call: .; cdr3_nt: TGCGCCAGCAGCTTGGGGGCGTCAGGGGTTAATGAAAAACTGTTTTTT; cdr3_aa: CASSLGASGVNEKLFF
j_call: TRBJ1-2; clone_size: few; v_call: TRBV7-9; d_call: .; cdr3_nt: TGTGCCAGCAACTTCAAAGAGGGGGAATCGGGTGGCTACACCTTC; cdr3_aa: CASNFKEGESGGYTF